This TCR beta chain was sequenced during a study of blood T cell repertoires in COVID-19. Study-level background: Material from acute and convalescent COVID-19 was sourced from the United States, Italy and Spain. T cells, B-cell-depleted T cells, or PBMCs provided the cDNA or gDNA that served as material.

Germline V gene data show CDR1 as LNHNV and CDR2 as YYDKDF (reference sequence). The ends were cut back, 5 bases at V and 3 bases at J, with 16 bases in the middle. The CDR3 loop spans 15 amino acids. Original methodology: Estimates of nucleated cell counts were drawn from the amplification of reference gene primers. The data were produced by immunoSEQ multiplex PCR, yet TCRdb's version contains in-frame clones alone and is incomplete. V and J calls and clone size are copied from that table; D and trimming were computed from the DNA. The data hold around 72,000 clones, with 88% observed a single time.

The sample comprised peripheral blood. The receptor comes from a woman aged 70-85 years with acute or convalescent COVID-19. The chain recombines TRBV15 with TRBJ2-5; TRBD2 might be the D (5 bases). CDR3 sequence (DNA): TGTGCCACCAGCCTAGGGAGCCTCTCGAAAGAGACCCAGTACTTC. Protein: CATSLGSLSKETQYF.